This TCR beta chain was obtained from a study of cytomegalovirus exposure and HLA in healthy donors. Regarding the study as a whole: Cytomegalovirus association was assigned to approximately 160 TCR beta chains. In vitro checks showed that three CMV-associated chains really do target CMV antigens. Earlier findings revealed that most TCR beta V segments proved productive either about 90% or about 30% of the time.

This CDR3 region has 15 residues. Trimming stripped 5 bases from V and 1 base from J, with 14 bases between. CDR1 is SGHTA and CDR2 is FQGNSA in the germline V gene. PCR involved 60 Vbeta and 13 Jbeta primers. Sequenced by immunoSEQ multiplex PCR; TCRdb stores in-frame clones only, minus some. This table holds 120,000 or so clones, 80% to 90% found once. For this clone: The antigen remains unidentified.

This TCR was sampled from a man aged 40-50 years in good health and CMV-seronegative. J is TRBJ1-1 and V is TRBV7-2, with D maybe TRBD1 (5 bases). Specimen: PBMCs. In DNA, the CDR3 is TGTGCCAGCAGCCTGTGGGCAGGGCAGAACACTGAAGCTTTCTTT. The encoded protein is CASSLWAGQNTEAFF. Supplemented by reference TRBV7-2 and TRBJ1-1, the full variable domain reads GAGVSQSPSNKVTEKGKDVELRCDPISGHTALYWYRQSLGQGLEFLIYFQGNSAPDKSGLPSDRFSAERTGGSVSTLTIQRTQQEDSAVYLCASSLWAGQNTEAFFGQGTRLTVV.